A selection of T cell receptor beta chains follows, all from one sample in a study of shared clonotypes between healthy human individuals. The table came from immunoSEQ multiplex PCR; TCRdb's copy has only in-frame clones and leaves some out. The table lists some 2.4 million clones, 80% to 95% of them singletons. Specimen: naive CD4+ T cells from PBMCs. These receptors all stem from a man younger than 35 in good health. Some clones in this sample may be carry-over from other donors' samples. The CDR3 runs from the conserved cysteine through the conserved F or W. D genes are given only for firm matches. Clone size is shown for a subset of rows, as once, few, many or a class of expanded clone.

v_call: TRBV27; d_call: TRBD1; j_call: TRBJ1-2; clone_size: .; cdr3_nt: TGTGCCAGCAGTTCGGGACAGGGAATCTTGAGTGGCTACACCTTC; cdr3_aa: CASSSGQGILSGYTF
v_call: TRBV6-4; d_call: .; j_call: TRBJ2-5; clone_size: .; cdr3_nt: TGTGCCAGCAGTGGTCGTGAGGGAGAGACCCAGTACTTC; cdr3_aa: CASSGREGETQYF
v_call: TRBV7-9; d_call: .; j_call: TRBJ2-1; clone_size: .; cdr3_nt: TGTGCCACCCGGTCCGGTCATGAGCAGTTCTTC; cdr3_aa: CATRSGHEQFF
v_call: TRBV5-4; d_call: TRBD2; j_call: TRBJ2-3; clone_size: .; cdr3_nt: TGTGCCAGCAGCTTAGCGGGAGCGGAGACAGATACGCAGTATTTT; cdr3_aa: CASSLAGAETDTQYF
v_call: TRBV4-3; d_call: .; j_call: TRBJ1-1; clone_size: few; cdr3_nt: TGCGCCAGCAGCCAAGTTGCAAACACTGAAGCTTTCTTT; cdr3_aa: CASSQVANTEAFF
v_call: TRBV18; d_call: .; j_call: TRBJ1-2; clone_size: .; cdr3_nt: TGTGCCAGCTCAGCACAGGGTCTCCCTAACTATGGCTACACCTTC; cdr3_aa: CASSAQGLPNYGYTF
v_call: TRBV29-1; d_call: .; j_call: TRBJ1-1; clone_size: .; cdr3_nt: TGCAGCGCCGAGGACGGGGGCGCTGAAGCTTTCTTT; cdr3_aa: CSAEDGGAEAFF
v_call: TRBV5-4; d_call: .; j_call: TRBJ2-3; clone_size: .; cdr3_nt: TGTGCCAGCAGCCAGAGAGGAAGAGACACAGATACGCAGTATTTT; cdr3_aa: CASSQRGRDTDTQYF
v_call: TRBV5-1; d_call: .; j_call: TRBJ2-3; clone_size: .; cdr3_nt: TGCGCCAGCAGCTTGGGGCTCGGGGGCACAGATACGCAGTATTTT; cdr3_aa: CASSLGLGGTDTQYF
v_call: TRBV10-3; d_call: TRBD1; j_call: TRBJ1-1; clone_size: few; cdr3_nt: TGTGCCATCAGTTCCGACAGGGCCACTGAAGCTTTCTTT; cdr3_aa: CAISSDRATEAFF
v_call: TRBV2; d_call: .; j_call: TRBJ1-1; clone_size: .; cdr3_nt: TGTGCCAGCCATTTCGACTTCAACACTGAAGCTTTCTTT; cdr3_aa: CASHFDFNTEAFF
v_call: TRBV28; d_call: .; j_call: TRBJ2-2; clone_size: .; cdr3_nt: TGTGCCAGTCGTTCGGGGAACACCGGGGAGCTGTTTTTT; cdr3_aa: CASRSGNTGELFF
v_call: TRBV29-1; d_call: .; j_call: TRBJ1-2; clone_size: few; cdr3_nt: TGCAGCGTTGAAGGGAAACAGGGAAACTATGGCTACACCTTC; cdr3_aa: CSVEGKQGNYGYTF
v_call: TRBV28; d_call: .; j_call: TRBJ2-6; clone_size: .; cdr3_nt: TGTGCCAGCAGTTCCATCGACAGGTCTGGGGCCAACGTCCTGACTTTC; cdr3_aa: CASSSIDRSGANVLTF
v_call: TRBV7-3; d_call: TRBD2; j_call: TRBJ2-1; clone_size: .; cdr3_nt: TGTGCCAGCAGCTTGGCTAGCGGGATGGTTTGGGGTGAGCAGTTCTTC; cdr3_aa: CASSLASGMVWGEQFF
v_call: TRBV11-1; d_call: .; j_call: TRBJ1-2; clone_size: .; cdr3_nt: TGTGCCAGCAGTCCGAGCGACAGGTCTGACGGCTACACCTTC; cdr3_aa: CASSPSDRSDGYTF
v_call: TRBV5-5; d_call: .; j_call: TRBJ2-1; clone_size: once; cdr3_nt: TGTGCCAGCAGCTTGGCTTACAATGAGCAGTTCTTC; cdr3_aa: CASSLAYNEQFF
v_call: TRBV28; d_call: .; j_call: TRBJ1-1; clone_size: .; cdr3_nt: TGTGCCAGCAGTTCCGAGGGGGGGCTGAACGCTGAAGCTTTCTTT; cdr3_aa: CASSSEGGLNAEAFF
v_call: TRBV25-1; d_call: .; j_call: TRBJ2-3; clone_size: .; cdr3_nt: TGTGCCACCACTGGTCCTCGCACAGATACGCAGTATTTT; cdr3_aa: CATTGPRTDTQYF
v_call: TRBV5-4; d_call: .; j_call: TRBJ1-3; clone_size: .; cdr3_nt: TGTGCCAGCAGCACGGCCCAGTCCGGAAACACCATATATTTT; cdr3_aa: CASSTAQSGNTIYF
v_call: TRBV5-1; d_call: TRBD2; j_call: TRBJ2-1; clone_size: .; cdr3_nt: TGCGCCAGCAGCTCCTTAGCGGGAGCCTACAATGAGCAGTTCTTC; cdr3_aa: CASSSLAGAYNEQFF
v_call: TRBV5-4; d_call: .; j_call: TRBJ2-5; clone_size: .; cdr3_nt: TGTGCCAGCAGCTTCGGGGACCGAGAGACCCAGTACTTC; cdr3_aa: CASSFGDRETQYF
v_call: TRBV5-1; d_call: .; j_call: TRBJ2-2; clone_size: .; cdr3_nt: TGCGCCAGCAGCTTGGGGGTGGACACCGGGGAGCTGTTTTTT; cdr3_aa: CASSLGVDTGELFF
v_call: TRBV6-6; d_call: .; j_call: TRBJ1-2; clone_size: once; cdr3_nt: TGTGCCAGCAGTTACGGCAGGGAGTACGGCTACACCTTC; cdr3_aa: CASSYGREYGYTF
v_call: TRBV5-1; d_call: TRBD2; j_call: TRBJ2-3; clone_size: .; cdr3_nt: TGCGCCAGCAGTGGGAGGGCCGGGGGCACAGATACGCAGTATTTT; cdr3_aa: CASSGRAGGTDTQYF
v_call: TRBV11-2; d_call: TRBD1; j_call: TRBJ1-4; clone_size: .; cdr3_nt: TGTGCCAGCAGCCCGAGACCGGGACAGAATGAAAAACTGTTTTTT; cdr3_aa: CASSPRPGQNEKLFF